In this sample, the clone carrying this TCR beta chain turned up a few times. Antigen specificity is unknown. Study conclusions and caveats: Greatest tumor Treg TCR overlap was with tumor naive CD4+ cells. In terms of TCR gene usage, tumor memory CD4+ T cells clustered together with blood and lymph node memory CD4+ cells, as well as with lymph node naive CD4+ cells.

The CDR3 consists of 14 residues. Germline CDR1 reads SGHRS; CDR2 reads YFSETQ. Between the trimmed V and J ends, which lost 2 bases and 0 bases, there was a span of 7 bases. Full-length variable regions came from constant-region reverse primers plus semi-nested Nested Universal Primer A PCR. TCRdb reanalysed the 5' RACE reads using MiXCR and keeps one entry per CDR3 protein. The sample lists nearly 55,000 distinct CDR3 sequences, approximately 23% occurring once. Purified naive CD4+ T cells were depleted of CD25+ Tregs. The sequenced sample consisted of tumor-infiltrating naive CD4+ T cells sorted from the breast tumor. Subset of the sample: naive CD4+ T cells, CD4+CD45RA+CD25-. This sequence was found in a female donor with breast cancer. J is TRBJ2-3 and V is TRBV5-1; no definite D call. The CDR3, as DNA: TGCGCCAGCAGCTTTGACACCAGCACAGATACGCAGTATTTT. Translated: CASSFDTSTDTQYF.